This TCR beta chain was recovered during a study of control samples from healthy donors and cancer patients (TCRdb year 2020). Details on this clone: Its antigen is not yet known. No qualities accompany the bases; no much larger clone lies one base away. Within the sample, other DNA sequences also encode this same CDR3.

The library came from the immunoSEQ multiplex PCR assay. As stored in TCRdb, this immuneACCESS dataset retains in-frame rearrangements with V and J assigned. A fraction of the clones does not appear; measured against another copy, unresolved V genes explain less than half of the discrepancy, and the remainder lacks a known reason. The sample profile shows 80,000 to 85,000 clones; roughly 84% of them were found once. The ten most abundant clones make up 4.5% to 6% of the sample. The CDR3 measures 15 amino acids from cysteine to phenylalanine. Only CDR3 DNA remains: 45 bases, in frame from the first base. The germline V gene gives CDR1 as SQVTM and CDR2 as ANQGSEA. Germline trimming: 3 bases from V, 5 bases from J; junction bases outside gene matches: 2.

This chain joins TRBV29-1 to TRBJ2-1; TRBD2 agrees with 15 junctional bases. The sample consisted of blood. This sequence originates from a woman in her fifties or sixties in good health. The CDR3 protein: CSVDRTSGGDNEQFF. The DNA sequence is as follows: TGCAGCGTTGATAGGACTAGCGGGGGGGACAATGAGCAGTTCTTC.